Shown below are 23 T cell receptor beta chains from a single sample sequenced in a study of metastatic and nonmetastatic thyroid tumors. TCRdb reprocessed the PCR reads via MiXCR. Of about 39,000 clones detected, 19% appear once; the ten largest clones hold 18%. All patients were treatment-naive before thyroid surgery. Sequencing was done on a sample of blood. The receptors were sampled from a female donor with papillary thyroid cancer or a benign thyroid nodule (not recorded which). Some clones in this sample may be carry-over from other donors' samples.

The chain is built from TRBV18 and TRBJ2-1; weak D call: TRBD1 (5 bases). Germline CDR1 and CDR2: KGHSH and LQKENI. The CDR3 consists of 15 residues. Trimming pared 5 bases from V and 6 bases from J, leaving 17 bases between. This chain's CDR3 is CASSTGNGRTNEQFF. CDR3 DNA: TGTGCCAGCTCAACAGGTAACGGGCGTACCAATGAGCAGTTCTTC.

V usage is TRBV15 and J usage is TRBJ2-7, with D perhaps matching TRBD1 or TRBD2 (7 bases each). The CDR3 covers 13 residues. V was shortened by 3 bases and J by 5 bases, with 11 bases between the two germline ends. CDR1 LNHNV and CDR2 YYDKDF come from the germline V gene (reference sequence). Written as DNA, the CDR3 is TGTGCCACCAGCAGGGGGGGGACAGACGAGCAGTACTTC. Its protein is CATSRGGTDEQYF.

This clone showed up just once. This chain links TRBV4-2 with TRBJ2-7; 11 nucleotides line up with TRBD2. Germline V gene sequence: CDR1 LGHNA, CDR2 YNFKEQ. The trim removed 6 bases at V and 4 bases at J, leaving 2 bases unmatched. The CDR3 has 13 residues. The CDR3 loop reads CASSSGREYEQYF. As DNA, the CDR3 is TGTGCCAGCAGTAGCGGGAGGGAATACGAGCAGTACTTC.

Of note for this clone: This may arise from a read error, as a much more abundant clone is one base away. The sample carries other DNA sequences with the same CDR3. The chain employs TRBV20-1 and TRBJ2-3; 11 bases match TRBD2. In germline, CDR1 is DFQATT, CDR2 SNEGSKA (reference sequence). This CDR3 has 13 residues. The CDR3 DNA reads TGCAGAGACGGGACTAGCGGTAGTGATACGCAGTATTTT. It codes for CRDGTSGSDTQYF.

The V call is TRBV2, the J call TRBJ2-7, with D perhaps matching TRBD1 (5 bases). Trimming took off 4 bases at V and 2 bases at J, with 12 bases between the two ends. The CDR3 has 14 amino acids. The germline gives CDR1 SNHLY, CDR2 FYNNEI. CDR3 sequence reads: CASSVGRPPYEQYF. Here the CDR3 DNA reads TGTGCCAGCAGTGTGGGGCGGCCGCCCTACGAGCAGTACTTC.

This clone appeared many times. This chain connects TRBV28 to TRBJ1-4; the D is unclear. V was shortened by 1 base and J by 7 bases, with 10 bases between the two germline ends. The CDR3 covers 14 residues. Germline CDR1 is MDHEN and CDR2 is SYDVKM. CDR3 DNA sequence: TGTGCCAGCAGTTTATTACATTCCTCTGAAAAACTGTTTTTT. Protein: CASSLLHSSEKLFF.

This chain joins TRBV20-1 and TRBJ2-3, with D possibly TRBD2 on 6 matching bases. This CDR3 comprises 15 residues. Trimming pared 0 bases from V and 2 bases from J, leaving 12 bases between. Germline CDR1 and CDR2: DFQATT and SNEGSKA (reference sequence). DNA for the CDR3: TGCAGTGCTAGAGAAGGGACTTCCTTCACAGATACGCAGTATTTT. It is translated as CSAREGTSFTDTQYF.

This chain joins TRBV27 and TRBJ1-1; 7 bases agree with TRBD1. This CDR3 comprises 12 residues. The germline V gene has CDR1 MNHEY and CDR2 SMNVEV (reference sequence). Germline trimming cut 6 bases from V and 8 bases from J; bases unmatched to any gene: 6. Here the CDR3 reads CASRLGGGEAFF. The CDR3 nucleotides read TGTGCCAGCAGATTGGGAGGGGGCGAAGCTTTCTTT.

This clone was counted many times. The chain carries TRBV5-4 and TRBJ2-7; 7 bases are a match to TRBD2. Per germline, CDR1 SGHNT and CDR2 YYREEE (reference sequence). The CDR3 is 15 residues long. V lost 2 bases to trimming and J lost 4 bases; unmatched junction nucleotides: 9. The CDR3 DNA reads as TGTGCCAGCAGCTTTCAGGCTAGCGGAAAGTACGAGCAGTACTTC. Its translation: CASSFQASGKYEQYF. Full variable domain (rest looked up from reference TRBV5-4 and TRBJ2-7): ETGVTQSPTHLIKTRGQQVTLRCSSQSGHNTVSWYQQALGQGPQFIFQYYREEENGRGNFPPRFSGLQFPNYSSELNVNALELDDSALYLCASSFQASGKYEQYFGPGTRLTVT.

The chain uses TRBV2 and TRBJ1-1; TRBD1 might be the D (5 bases). With 6 bases removed from V and 10 bases from J, the gap between germline ends came to 18 bases. Germline V gene lookup returns CDR1 SNHLY and CDR2 FYNNEI. The CDR3 has 13 amino acids. As DNA, the CDR3 is TGTGCCAGCAGGAGGGACCAGGGCTCCGGAGCTTTCTTT. Protein sequence: CASRRDQGSGAFF. The full variable domain, rest sourced from reference TRBV2 and TRBJ1-1, is EPEVTQTPSHQVTQMGQEVILRCVPISNHLYFYWYRQILGQKVEFLVSFYNNEISEKSEIFDDQFSVERPDGSNFTLKIRSTKLEDSAMYFCASRRDQGSGAFFGQGTRLTVV.

Concerning this clone: One end of the junction varies from germline; a read error may be responsible. J is TRBJ2-3 and V is TRBV20-1, with 7 bases fitting TRBD2. Per the germline V gene, CDR1 is DFQATT and CDR2 is SNEGSKA (reference sequence). The CDR3 sequence is 15 residues long. CDR3 DNA sequence: TGCAGTGCTAGATACCCGGGAGGTCCCACAGATACTCAGTATTTT. Translated, it gives CSARYPGGPTDTQYF.

In this sample, this clone turned up many times. The V gene is TRBV5-1, the J gene TRBJ1-4; a weak D match, TRBD1 (5 bases). The length of the CDR3 is 15 residues. Per the germline V gene, CDR1 is SGHRS and CDR2 is YFSETQ. V was trimmed by 0 bases and J by 7 bases, leaving 13 bases between them. CDR3 residues: CASSLAEAGSEKLFF. The CDR3 DNA sequence: TGCGCCAGCAGCTTGGCCGAGGCAGGGAGTGAAAAACTGTTTTTT.

This clone was counted many times. The CDR3 nucleotides are TGCAGTGCCGGGACTAGCGGGAGATTGACCTACAATGAGCAGTTCTTC. Translated, it gives CSAGTSGRLTYNEQFF. The chain carries TRBV20-1 and TRBJ2-1; 14 bases align to TRBD2. The germline V gene has CDR1 DFQATT and CDR2 SNEGSKA (reference sequence). V was clipped by 6 bases and J by 2 bases; unmatched bases: 6. CDR3 length: 16 residues.

There are a few counts of this clone. This chain joins TRBV28 and TRBJ2-7; D remains unclear. The ends were cut back, 10 bases at V and 3 bases at J, with 13 bases in the middle. This CDR3 is 12 amino acids long. CDR1 is MDHEN, CDR2 SYDVKM, per germline. CDR3 residues: CAIAAPVYEQYF. DNA for the CDR3: TGTGCCATCGCAGCCCCCGTCTACGAGCAGTACTTC. The full variable domain, rest sourced from reference TRBV28 and TRBJ2-7, is DVKVTQSSRYLVKRTGEKVFLECVQDMDHENMFWYRQDPGLGLRLIYFSYDVKMKEKGDIPEGYSVSREKKERFSLILESASTNQTSMYLCAIAAPVYEQYFGPGTRLTVT.

This chain uses TRBV3-1 with TRBJ2-1; D unresolved. Germline CDR1 reads LGHDT; CDR2 reads YNNKEL (reference sequence). This CDR3 has 13 residues. Trimming took 0 bases from V and 9 from J, leaving 9 bases between them. This CDR3 is CASSQEITGEQFF. The CDR3 DNA reads TGTGCCAGCAGCCAAGAGATAACTGGTGAGCAGTTCTTC.

Points on this clone: This may be a read error: a much more frequent sequence differs by one nucleotide. This chain joins TRBV11-2 and TRBJ2-1, with D tentatively TRBD2 (6 bases). Germline V gene lookup returns CDR1 SGHAT and CDR2 FQNNGV. The CDR3 runs to 14 residues. V was trimmed by 0 bases and J by 8 bases, leaving 11 bases between them. The CDR3 here is CASSLELGEDEQFF. The CDR3 DNA is TGTGCCAGCAGCTTAGAGTTGGGGGAGGATGAGCAGTTCTTC.

The genes are TRBV20-1 and TRBJ2-3; TRBD2 aligns across 11 bases. There are 15 residues in the CDR3. After removal of 5 bases from V and 2 bases from J, the junction contained 6 bases not matched to a gene. Germline V CDR1 and CDR2: DFQATT, SNEGSKA (reference sequence). DNA of the CDR3: TGCAGTGCTCCTATAGCGGGAGGGCCCACAGATACGCAGTATTTT. This gives the protein CSAPIAGGPTDTQYF.

The J gene is TRBJ2-7, the V gene TRBV4-2; perhaps TRBD1 as D (6 bases). The germline CDR1 and CDR2 sequences are LGHNA and YNFKEQ. V lost 4 bases to trimming and J lost 1 base, with 17 bases between them. This CDR3 has 16 residues. The CDR3 sequence: CASSRYGAQGSYEQYF. The CDR3 DNA reads as TGTGCCAGCAGCCGTTATGGGGCACAGGGTTCCTACGAGCAGTACTTC.

With respect to this clone: A much larger clone differs by one base, so this may be a read error. This chain uses TRBV5-4 with TRBJ2-7, with 8 bases matching TRBD2. The CDR3 has 12 residues. Germline V gives CDR1 SGHNT, CDR2 YYREEE (reference sequence). In nucleotides, the CDR3 is TGTGCCAGCATCTTGCTAGCGGGCCCGCAGTACTTC. It encodes CASILLAGPQYF.

This clone showed up many times. V gene TRBV6-1 combines with J gene TRBJ1-4, with 7 bases lining up with TRBD1. V trimming: 5 bases; J trimming: 5 bases; junction bases outside the gene matches: 8. Per germline, CDR1 MNHNS and CDR2 SASEGT. There are 15 residues in the CDR3. CDR3 nucleotides: TGTGCCAGCAGTTCGACAGGGCTCAGAAATGAAAAACTGTTTTTT. Translated: CASSSTGLRNEKLFF.

Details on this clone: At one of its ends the junction is not consistent with the germline gene, which may arise from a read error. This sequence joins TRBV5-1 and TRBJ2-7; D tentatively reads TRBD1 or TRBD2 (5 bases each). From germline, CDR1 is SGHRS and CDR2 YFSETQ. The CDR3 contains 13 residues. CDR3 bases: TGCGCCAGCAGCTTGGGGGGGAACTACGGGCAGTACTTC. Translating gives CASSLGGNYGQYF.

This clone was observed a handful of times. The chain uses TRBV6-2 or TRBV6-3 and TRBJ1-4; D gene uncertain. CDR1 is MNHEY and CDR2 is SVGEGT in the germline V gene. The CDR3 length is 13 residues. Trimming pared 0 bases from V and 11 bases from J, leaving 10 bases between. Written as DNA, the CDR3 is TGTGCCAGCAGTTACTCGGGGAGTAAGAAACTGTTTTTT. Translating it yields CASSYSGSKKLFF.

The gene calls are TRBV5-1 and TRBJ2-7; possibly TRBD1 for D (6 bases). Trimming pared 2 bases from V and 10 bases from J, leaving 16 bases between. CDR1 and CDR2 (germline): SGHRS, YFSETQ. This CDR3 contains 13 residues. This CDR3 reads CASSFGVGADQYF. In DNA, the CDR3 is TGCGCCAGCAGCTTCGGTGTGGGGGCGGACCAGTACTTC.